The 5 T cell receptor beta chains given below trace back to one sample, sequenced in a study of OX40 agonist ivuxolimab in advanced cancers. Libraries were built with the immunoSEQ multiplex PCR assay. TCRdb holds this immuneACCESS table with in-frame rearrangements only. Some clones are missing; in checked studies, unresolved V genes explain under half, and the rest has no known cause. The sample table contains approximately 72,000 clones; only one count was recorded for just over 85% of them. The ten largest clones represent 0.86% of the sample. Specimen: CD4+ or CD8+ T cells sorted from blood, collected in a trial of the OX40 agonist ivuxolimab. Receptor source: an adult with an advanced solid tumor such as melanoma, head and neck, liver or kidney cancer.

The chain is built from TRBV5-8 and TRBJ2-1; possible D gene TRBD2, 5 bases. The CDR3 length is 18 residues. The germline V gene has CDR1 SGHTS and CDR2 YDEGEE. The V end lost 4 bases, the J end lost 2 bases, and 22 bases lay between the germline ends. CDR3 in amino acids: CASSVPGSPSRTYNEQFF. The DNA of the CDR3 is TGTGCCAGCAGCGTTCCGGGATCCCCCTCGAGGACCTACAATGAGCAGTTCTTC.

The chain links TRBV5-1 to TRBJ2-7; 12 nucleotides agree with TRBD1. Unmatched junction bases numbered 2, after V lost 5 bases and J lost 5 bases. Germline CDR1 SGHRS, CDR2 YFSETQ. The CDR3 extends over 13 amino acids. The CDR3: CASRGQGADEQYF. CDR3 coding DNA: TGCGCCAGCAGGGGACAGGGGGCGGACGAGCAGTACTTC.

This chain joins TRBV28 and TRBJ2-3; 8 bases fit TRBD2. Germline CDR1 and CDR2: MDHEN and SYDVKM. This CDR3 comprises 17 residues. V gave up 0 bases and J gave up 0 bases; unmatched junction bases: 5. The CDR3 loop is CASSLWASGSSTDTQYF. The CDR3, as DNA: TGTGCCAGCAGTTTATGGGCTAGCGGGTCCAGCACAGATACGCAGTATTTT. Looking up the rest from reference TRBV28 and TRBJ2-3 gives the full variable domain: DVKVTQSSRYLVKRTGEKVFLECVQDMDHENMFWYRQDPGLGLRLIYFSYDVKMKEKGDIPEGYSVSREKKERFSLILESASTNQTSMYLCASSLWASGSSTDTQYFGPGTRLTVL.

V gene TRBV2 combines with J gene TRBJ1-5; D remains unclear. The CDR3 contains 13 residues. V lost 8 bases and J lost 5, with 13 bases in between. Germline values: CDR1 SNHLY, CDR2 FYNNEI. The CDR3 DNA reads as TGTGCCAGCTTAATTTTCGAGGATCAGCCCCAGCATTTT. Translation: CASLIFEDQPQHF.

The gene calls are TRBV5-4 and TRBJ2-7; D unresolved. The CDR3 is made up of 17 amino acids. The germline V gene has CDR1 SGHNT and CDR2 YYREEE (reference sequence). V was cut by 4 bases and J by 0 bases, with 20 bases left in between. In DNA form, the CDR3 reads TGTGCCAGCAGCCAAGACCAAGATCTTAGGAGCTCCTACGAGCAGTACTTC. As protein: CASSQDQDLRSSYEQYF. Full variable domain (outside the CDR3, taken from reference TRBV5-4 and TRBJ2-7): ETGVTQSPTHLIKTRGQQVTLRCSSQSGHNTVSWYQQALGQGPQFIFQYYREEENGRGNFPPRFSGLQFPNYSSELNVNALELDDSALYLCASSQDQDLRSSYEQYFGPGTRLTVT.